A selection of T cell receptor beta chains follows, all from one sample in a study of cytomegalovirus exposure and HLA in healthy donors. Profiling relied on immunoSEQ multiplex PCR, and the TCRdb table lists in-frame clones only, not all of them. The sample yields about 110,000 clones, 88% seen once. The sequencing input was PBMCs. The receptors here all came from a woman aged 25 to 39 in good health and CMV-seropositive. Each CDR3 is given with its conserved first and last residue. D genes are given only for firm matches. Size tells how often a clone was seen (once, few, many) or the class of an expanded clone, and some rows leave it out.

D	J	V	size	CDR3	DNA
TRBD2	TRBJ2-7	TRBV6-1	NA	CASRPTSGGYEQYF	TGTGCCAGCAGGCCCACTAGCGGGGGGTACGAGCAGTACTTC
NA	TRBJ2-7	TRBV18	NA	CASSPGTDYYEQYF	TGTGCCAGCTCACCAGGTACAGACTATTACGAGCAGTACTTC
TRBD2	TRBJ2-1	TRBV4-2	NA	CASSPLFAGGFINEQFF	TGTGCCAGCAGCCCATTGTTTGCGGGGGGGTTCATTAATGAGCAGTTCTTC
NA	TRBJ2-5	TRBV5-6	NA	CASSLSGWETQYF	TGTGCCAGCAGCTTGAGCGGATGGGAGACCCAGTACTTC
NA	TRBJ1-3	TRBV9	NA	CASSVGGYGNTIYF	TGTGCCAGCAGCGTCGGGGGTTATGGAAACACCATATATTTT
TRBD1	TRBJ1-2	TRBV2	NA	CASSDGTGAGYTF	TGTGCCAGCAGTGATGGAACAGGGGCTGGCTACACCTTC
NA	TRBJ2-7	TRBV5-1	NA	CASSLGGGTVVIYEQYF	TGCGCCAGCAGCTTGGGGGGCGGGACAGTGGTCATCTACGAGCAGTACTTC
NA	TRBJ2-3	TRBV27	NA	CASTGQGHYTQYF	TGTGCCAGCACAGGACAAGGGCATTATACGCAGTATTTT
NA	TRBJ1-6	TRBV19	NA	CASSMTRGNSPLHF	TGTGCCAGTAGTATGACTCGGGGTAATTCACCCCTCCACTTT
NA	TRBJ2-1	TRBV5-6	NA	CASSLLPTVSSTYNEQFF	TGTGCCAGCAGCTTGCTCCCCACCGTAAGCTCCACCTACAATGAGCAGTTCTTC
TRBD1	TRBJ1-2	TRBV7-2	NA	CASSLGPGQGGSGYGYTF	TGTGCCAGCAGCCTCGGACCGGGACAGGGGGGTAGTGGCTATGGCTACACCTTC
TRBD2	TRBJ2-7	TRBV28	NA	CASGGAGGPLPRSYEQYF	TGTGCCAGCGGGGGGGCGGGAGGACCGCTTCCCCGCTCCTACGAGCAGTACTTC
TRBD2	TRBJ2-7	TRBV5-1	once	CASSATSGNYEQYF	TGCGCCAGCAGCGCGACTAGCGGAAACTACGAGCAGTACTTC
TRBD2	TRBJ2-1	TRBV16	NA	CASSHPRLAGGYNEQFF	TGTGCCAGCAGCCATCCTCGACTAGCGGGGGGGTACAATGAGCAGTTCTTC
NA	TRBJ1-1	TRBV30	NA	CAWSLPRQAPQGTEAFF	TGTGCCTGGAGTTTACCCCGACAGGCCCCTCAGGGGACTGAAGCTTTCTTT
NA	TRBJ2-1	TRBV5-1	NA	CASSLGREINEQFF	TGCGCCAGCAGCTTGGGACGGGAAATCAATGAGCAGTTCTTC
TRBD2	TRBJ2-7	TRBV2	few	CASRAGLAGYEQYF	TGTGCCAGCAGAGCGGGACTAGCGGGCTACGAGCAGTACTTC
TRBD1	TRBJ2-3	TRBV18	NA	CASSPEIQGLGTDTQYF	TGTGCCAGCTCGCCAGAGATACAGGGGTTAGGCACAGATACGCAGTATTTT
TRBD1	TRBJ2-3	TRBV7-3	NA	CASSSRTGELDTQYF	TGTGCCAGCAGCTCGCGGACAGGGGAATTAGATACGCAGTATTTT
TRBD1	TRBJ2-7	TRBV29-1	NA	CSVPGQGVSEQYF	TGCAGCGTTCCGGGACAGGGGGTATCCGAGCAGTACTTC
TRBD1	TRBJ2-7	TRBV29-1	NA	CSVTTGTGAYEQYF	TGCAGCGTAACCACCGGGACAGGGGCCTACGAGCAGTACTTC
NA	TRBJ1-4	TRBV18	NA	CASSPAAGAGEKLFF	TGTGCCAGCTCACCAGCCGCGGGGGCTGGCGAAAAACTGTTTTTT
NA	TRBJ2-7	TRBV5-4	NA	CASSPFPRGNYEQYF	TGTGCCAGCTCACCCTTCCCCAGGGGAAACTACGAGCAGTACTTC
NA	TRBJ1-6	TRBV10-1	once	CADREGVRPYNSPLHF	TGCGCGGACCGGGAGGGGGTTCGGCCCTATAATTCACCCCTCCACTTT
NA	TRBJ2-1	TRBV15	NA	CATSRDSGFRSYNEQFF	TGTGCCACCAGCAGAGATTCAGGGTTTCGCTCCTACAATGAGCAGTTCTTC
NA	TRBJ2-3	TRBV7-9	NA	CASSFGGDADTQYF	TGTGCCAGCAGCTTTGGAGGGGACGCAGATACGCAGTATTTT
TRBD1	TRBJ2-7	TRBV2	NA	CASSGQGDEQYF	TGTGCCAGCAGTGGACAGGGGGATGAGCAGTACTTC
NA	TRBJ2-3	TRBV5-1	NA	CASSLDGASTDTQYF	TGCGCCAGCAGCTTGGACGGTGCTAGCACAGATACGCAGTATTTT
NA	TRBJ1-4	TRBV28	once	CASSPATNEKLFF	TGTGCCAGCAGTCCTGCAACTAATGAAAAACTGTTTTTT
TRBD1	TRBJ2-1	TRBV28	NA	CASSLTGQGHFEQFF	TGTGCCAGCAGTTTGACGGGACAGGGTCATTTTGAGCAGTTCTTC
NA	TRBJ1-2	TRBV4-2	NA	CASSKIRDTNYGYTF	TGTGCCAGCAGCAAAATCCGGGACACTAACTATGGCTACACCTTC
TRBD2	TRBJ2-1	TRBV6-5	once	CASSYAGGPYNEQFF	TGTGCCAGCAGTTACGCGGGGGGGCCGTACAATGAGCAGTTCTTC
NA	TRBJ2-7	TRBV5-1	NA	CASSLGGWGSEAYEQYF	TGCGCCAGCAGCTTGGGGGGTTGGGGTAGCGAGGCCTACGAGCAGTACTTC
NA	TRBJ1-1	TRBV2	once	CASSERQGYRYTEAFF	TGTGCCAGCAGTGAGCGGCAGGGATATAGGTACACTGAAGCTTTCTTT
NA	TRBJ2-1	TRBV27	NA	CASSFSFYNEQFF	TGTGCCAGCAGTTTTTCTTTCTACAATGAGCAGTTCTTC
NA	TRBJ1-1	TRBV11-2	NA	CASSSGTRAFF	TGTGCCAGCAGCTCCGGGACTAGAGCTTTCTTT
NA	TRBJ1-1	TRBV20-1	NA	CSARDVREAFF	TGCAGTGCTAGAGATGTTCGGGAAGCTTTCTTT
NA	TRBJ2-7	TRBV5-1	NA	CASSPEDTGVGEQYF	TGCGCCAGCAGCCCGGAGGATACGGGGGTCGGCGAGCAGTACTTC
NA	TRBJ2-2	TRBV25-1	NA	CASSPTVNTGELFF	TGTGCCAGCAGTCCCACAGTGAACACCGGGGAGCTGTTTTTT
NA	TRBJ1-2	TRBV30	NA	CAWSPGSLLSYGYTF	TGTGCCTGGAGCCCCGGGAGCCTGTTGAGCTATGGCTACACCTTC
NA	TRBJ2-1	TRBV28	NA	CASSGDFRWYNEQFF	TGTGCCAGCAGTGGGGACTTCCGGTGGTACAATGAGCAGTTCTTC
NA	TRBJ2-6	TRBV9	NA	CASSPGGSGANVLTF	TGTGCCAGCAGCCCCGGGGGCTCTGGGGCCAACGTCCTGACTTTC